The present T cell receptor (beta chain) was sequenced within a study of CD8 T cells in Susac syndrome. Trimming pared 2 bases from V and 8 bases from J, leaving 12 bases between. The CDR3 consists of 12 residues. The germline CDR1 and CDR2 sequences are GTSNPN and SVGIG (reference sequence). The study sequenced TCR beta in blood CD8+ and CD4+ T cells. The CD8+ and CD4+ T cells were negatively isolated, with the TEMRA cells enriched by FACS. Random-hexamer reverse transcription was applied to roughly 0.45 to 1 ug RNA. Amplification of TCR beta CDR3 across 54 Vbeta and 13 Jbeta was performed with immunoSEQ multiplex PCR. Each CDR3 protein gets one entry after TCRdb re-called the immunoSEQ multiplex PCR reads with MiXCR. The repertoire consists of roughly 200,000 distinct CDR3 sequences, with around 96% occurring once and the leading ten covering 0.085% to 0.13%.

The clonotype comes from a human donor in good health. Sequencing input: CD4+ T cells from PBMCs. The rearrangement uses TRBV30 and TRBJ1-2, with D perhaps TRBD1 (6 bases). The CDR3 reads CAWSRGEGGYTF. The DNA for the CDR3 is TGTGCCTGGAGTAGGGGGGAAGGAGGCTACACCTTC.